These 24 T cell receptor beta chains were sequenced from one sample in a study of cytomegalovirus exposure and HLA in healthy donors. In the PCR, 60 Vbeta and 13 Jbeta primers were used. Repertoires were generated with immunoSEQ multiplex PCR, while TCRdb's copy carries only in-frame clones and drops some. This sample has around 80,000 clones, with around 68% found just once. The sample taken for sequencing was PBMCs. The receptor source for this set is a man aged 40-50 years in good health and CMV-seropositive.

V gene TRBV4-2 combines with J gene TRBJ2-7; possibly TRBD1 for D (6 bases). The V end lost 3 bases, the J end lost 3 bases, and 12 bases lay between the germline ends. Looked up from germline, CDR1 is LGHNA and CDR2 is YNFKEQ. There are 14 residues in the CDR3. CDR3 protein: CASSQPGQRYEQYF. The DNA for the CDR3 is TGTGCCAGCAGCCAGCCGGGACAACGCTACGAGCAGTACTTC.

The chain links TRBV6-1 to TRBJ1-4; TRBD1 aligns across 7 bases. The CDR3 runs to 18 residues. Unmatched junction bases numbered 14, after V lost 4 bases and J lost 3 bases. Germline V gene lookup returns CDR1 MNHNS and CDR2 SASEGT. The CDR3 spells CASSGMTGSRTANEKLFF. Written as DNA, the CDR3 is TGTGCCAGCAGTGGAATGACAGGGTCCCGAACGGCTAATGAAAAACTGTTTTTT.

V and J are TRBV2 and TRBJ2-3; 14 bases are shared with TRBD2. CDR3 size: 17 residues. Germline V gives CDR1 SNHLY, CDR2 FYNNEI. V shed 6 bases, J shed 0 bases, and the junction held 5 bases outside the gene matches. The CDR3 nucleotides are TGTGCCAGCAGCGGACTAGCGGGGGGCATTAGCACAGATACGCAGTATTTT. Protein product: CASSGLAGGISTDTQYF. The entire variable domain, with the rest obtained from reference TRBV2 and TRBJ2-3, is as follows: EPEVTQTPSHQVTQMGQEVILRCVPISNHLYFYWYRQILGQKVEFLVSFYNNEISEKSEIFDDQFSVERPDGSNFTLKIRSTKLEDSAMYFCASSGLAGGISTDTQYFGPGTRLTVL.

V is TRBV29-1 and J is TRBJ2-1, with D possibly TRBD1 on 5 matching bases. The CDR3 runs to 14 residues. The germline V and J ends were trimmed by 0 bases and 8 bases, with 14 bases remaining between them. From germline, CDR1 is SQVTM and CDR2 ANQGSEA. Written as DNA, the CDR3 is TGCAGCGTTGAAGACCAGTATCAGGGTGATGAGCAGTTCTTC. Its translation is CSVEDQYQGDEQFF.

The CDR3 DNA reads TGTGCCAGTAGTTACAACCCAGCGGGAGCCTACGAGCAGTACTTC. Protein sequence: CASSYNPAGAYEQYF. V is TRBV19 and J is TRBJ2-7; 8 nucleotides align to TRBD2. Germline V gives CDR1 LNHDA, CDR2 SQIVND (reference sequence). The CDR3 spans 15 residues. The J segment lost 2 bases and the V segment lost 5 bases, leaving 8 bases of the junction unmatched.

This chain links TRBV19 with TRBJ2-1; 8 bases are a match to TRBD1. V lost 5 bases, J lost 6 bases, and 12 bases stayed unmatched. This CDR3 has 16 residues. From germline, CDR1 is LNHDA and CDR2 SQIVND (reference sequence). The CDR3 loop reads CASSSHRQGQSNEQFF. The DNA for the CDR3 is TGTGCCAGTAGTTCCCATAGACAGGGGCAGTCCAATGAGCAGTTCTTC.

This rearrangement joins TRBV5-6 to TRBJ1-1; D perhaps matches TRBD1 (5 bases). The CDR3 runs 13 residues. Germline lookup yields CDR1 SGHDT and CDR2 YYEEEE. The ends were cut back, 4 bases at V and 3 bases at J, with 10 bases in the middle. For the CDR3, the DNA is TGTGCCAGCAGCCGGGGGACTTACACTGAAGCTTTCTTT. The encoded protein is CASSRGTYTEAFF.

This clone was detected only a few times. The genes are TRBV5-6 and TRBJ2-7; the D is unclear. Germline V gene lookup returns CDR1 SGHDT and CDR2 YYEEEE. The length of the CDR3 is 12 residues. Trimming left V 3 bases short and J 0 bases short, with 4 bases between. CDR3 sequence: CASSYNSYEQYF. In DNA form, the CDR3 reads TGTGCCAGCAGCTACAACTCCTACGAGCAGTACTTC.

V gene TRBV2 combines with J gene TRBJ1-1, with 7 bases identical to TRBD1. The CDR3 runs to 11 residues. CDR1 and CDR2 (germline): SNHLY, FYNNEI. V shed 8 bases, J shed 10 bases, and the junction held 7 bases outside the gene matches. The CDR3 DNA reads TGTGCCAGCTTCAGGGGGTTCGGAGCTTTCTTT. This gives the protein CASFRGFGAFF.

This clone was detected once. This chain uses TRBV11-2 with TRBJ2-7; 9 bases match TRBD1. CDR3 size: 14 residues. The germline gives CDR1 SGHAT, CDR2 FQNNGV. After removal of 5 bases from V and 6 bases from J, the junction contained 8 bases not matched to a gene. The CDR3 here is CASSVGQGSGEQYF. CDR3 nucleotide sequence: TGTGCCAGCAGCGTGGGACAGGGTTCGGGCGAGCAGTACTTC.

CDR3 in amino acids: CASSGDTSGANVLTF. The DNA for the CDR3 is TGTGCCAGCAGCGGGGACACCTCTGGGGCCAACGTCCTGACTTTC. The rearrangement joins TRBV2 to TRBJ2-6, with D possibly being TRBD1 (6 bases). The CDR3 sequence is 15 residues long. CDR1 and CDR2 (germline): SNHLY, FYNNEI. Trimming took 6 bases from V and 0 from J, leaving 9 bases between them.

The V gene is TRBV15, the J gene TRBJ2-1; TRBD1 is a possible D gene (6 bases). CDR3 length equals 18 residues. Germline CDR1 and CDR2: LNHNV and YYDKDF (reference sequence). V was shortened by 5 bases and J by 1 base, with 21 bases between the two germline ends. The CDR3 coding sequence is TGTGCCACCAGCCGCAGGGGTCGAGGTCCTTCTTCCTACAATGAGCAGTTCTTC. Protein product: CATSRRGRGPSSYNEQFF.

The chain couples TRBV6-1 to TRBJ2-3; D unresolved. Trimming removed 10 bases from V and 5 bases from J, with 10 bases in between. Germline CDR1 MNHNS, CDR2 SASEGT. The CDR3 covers 11 residues. CDR3 nucleotides: TGTGCCACCTTTAGTCGAGATACGCAGTATTTT. Its protein product is CATFSRDTQYF.

This sequence joins TRBV2 and TRBJ2-1; TRBD2 matches 11 bases. With 6 bases clipped from V and 7 bases from J, the junction kept 8 bases outside the gene matches. The germline V gene encodes CDR1 SNHLY and CDR2 FYNNEI. The CDR3 spans 15 residues. CDR3: CASSLSGGAQNEQFF. The CDR3 DNA follows: TGTGCCAGCAGCCTTAGCGGGGGGGCCCAAAATGAGCAGTTCTTC.

This clone was picked up one time. V usage is TRBV10-3 and J usage is TRBJ1-1; TRBD1 is a possible D gene (5 bases). The V gene lost 3 bases and the J gene lost 4 bases, with 15 bases spanning the gap. Germline V gives CDR1 ENHRY, CDR2 SYGVKD. This CDR3 has 15 residues. CDR3 bases: TGTGCCATCAGTGACGGTCAGGGCGCAGGCACTGAAGCTTTCTTT. Its translation is CAISDGQGAGTEAFF.

This chain links TRBV27 with TRBJ2-7, with D tentatively TRBD1 (6 bases). Germline V gene lookup returns CDR1 MNHEY and CDR2 SMNVEV (reference sequence). The CDR3 is 12 residues long. V lost 8 bases to trimming and J lost 6 bases, with 14 bases between them. In nucleotides, the CDR3 is TGTGCCAGCTCTCTAGGGGGTGGCGAGCAGTACTTC. Amino acids: CASSLGGGEQYF.

The genes are TRBV6-6 and TRBJ2-7; 9 bases agree with TRBD1. Germline CDR1 is MNHNY and CDR2 is SVGAGI (reference sequence). J gave up 3 bases and V 6 bases, and 9 bases lay outside the gene matches. The CDR3 sequence is 15 residues long. The CDR3 here is CASREPGQGVYEQYF. The CDR3 bases are TGTGCCAGCAGGGAACCGGGACAGGGCGTCTACGAGCAGTACTTC.

The chain combines TRBV2 with TRBJ2-7, with 12 bases fitting TRBD2. This CDR3 comprises 13 residues. CDR1 SNHLY and CDR2 FYNNEI come from the germline V gene. V gave up 7 bases and J gave up 5 bases; unmatched junction bases: 3. CDR3 bases: TGTGCCAGCACCCTAGCGGGAGGGAACGAGCAGTACTTC. It is translated as CASTLAGGNEQYF.

The CDR3 bases are TGCGCCAGCAGCCCAGGGACTAGCGGGGACAATGAGCAGTTCTTC. Translated: CASSPGTSGDNEQFF. V usage is TRBV5-1 and J usage is TRBJ2-1; 13 bases are a match to TRBD2. Germline assignment: CDR1 SGHRS and CDR2 YFSETQ. V shed 4 bases, J shed 5 bases, and the junction held 3 bases outside the gene matches. The CDR3 is made up of 15 amino acids.

The CDR3 nucleotides read TGTGCCAGCAGTTGGACAACCACCGGGGAGCTGTTTTTT. Its translation: CASSWTTTGELFF. J is TRBJ2-2 and V is TRBV11-3; tentatively, D is TRBD1 (5 bases). The CDR3 runs to 13 residues. CDR1 is SGHNT, CDR2 YENEEA, per germline. V lost 6 bases, J lost 4 bases, and 9 bases lay in between. The full variable domain, completed using reference TRBV11-3 and TRBJ2-2, is EAGVVQSPRYKIIEKKQPVAFWCNPISGHNTLYWYLQNLGQGPELLIRYENEEAVDDSQLPKDRFSAERLKGVDSTLKIQPAELGDSAVYLCASSWTTTGELFFGEGSRLTVL.

The rearrangement joins TRBV28 to TRBJ1-2; D may be TRBD1 (6 bases). Per germline, CDR1 MDHEN and CDR2 SYDVKM. This CDR3 is built from 14 residues. The V end was cut by 6 bases, the J end by 3 bases, with 14 bases between. The DNA for the CDR3 is TGTGCCAGCAGGGGACAACCCTCGTACTATGGCTACACCTTC. This translates into CASRGQPSYYGYTF.

The chain combines TRBV7-2 with TRBJ2-4, with D hard to call. Germline loops: CDR1 SGHTA, CDR2 FQGNSA. This CDR3 comprises 14 residues. V was clipped by 5 bases and J by 0 bases, with 8 bases between them. Here the CDR3 reads CASSLDLAKNIQYF. CDR3 in DNA: TGTGCCAGCAGCCTAGATCTAGCCAAAAACATTCAGTACTTC.

This clone has a handful of counts. The chain couples TRBV7-9 to TRBJ1-2; D unclear. CDR1 SEHNR and CDR2 FQNEAQ come from the germline V gene (reference sequence). The CDR3 is made up of 12 amino acids. V lost 10 bases and J 2 bases, leaving 11 bases between the germline ends. Here the CDR3 reads CATNKENYGYTF. CDR3 sequence (DNA): TGTGCCACGAATAAAGAGAACTATGGCTACACCTTC.

This chain connects TRBV27 to TRBJ2-5; 14 bases line up with TRBD2. The last part of the DNA fits TRBJ2-7 better; the J call may be wrong. Germline CDR1 and CDR2: MNHEY and SMNVEV (reference sequence). This CDR3 comprises 15 residues. This CDR3 is CASRGTSGSIYEQYF. CDR3 bases: TGTGCCAGCAGGGGGACTAGCGGGAGTATCTACGAGCAGTACTTC.